The rows below give T cell receptor beta chains drawn from one sample of a study of blood T cell repertoires in COVID-19. Some clones are missing from TCRdb's copy, which holds only in-frame ones; the method was immunoSEQ multiplex PCR. This repertoire shows roughly 280,000 clones, roughly 80% found once; its top ten account for 4.6%. The specimen was peripheral blood. The receptors derive from a man aged 55-75 years who had recovered from COVID-19. The CDR3 runs from the conserved cysteine through the conserved F or W. Each record gives: clone size, D gene, V gene, J gene, CDR3 protein, CDR3 DNA. The D gene is left open where the match is weak. The size field is filled for only some rows; it gives once, few, many or a size class.

>NA|NA|TRBV7-9|TRBJ1-4
CASSLQGSNEKLFF
TGTGCCAGCAGCTTACAGGGTTCGAATGAAAAACTGTTTTTT
>NA|TRBD2|TRBV6-6|TRBJ2-7
CASSYGTSRKDEQYF
TGTGCCAGCAGTTACGGGACTAGCCGTAAGGACGAGCAGTACTTC
>NA|NA|TRBV20-1|TRBJ2-7
CSARDGTPQYF
TGCAGTGCTAGAGATGGGACACCGCAGTACTTC
>few|TRBD2|TRBV5-1|TRBJ2-1
CASTASGAYNEQFF
TGCGCCAGCACGGCTAGCGGAGCCTACAATGAGCAGTTCTTC
>NA|NA|TRBV4-1|TRBJ2-7
CASSQVVGEKYEQYF
TGCGCCAGCAGCCAAGTTGTGGGAGAAAAGTACGAGCAGTACTTC
>NA|TRBD1|TRBV5-5|TRBJ2-7
CASSALKTGEFYEQYF
TGTGCCAGCAGCGCATTAAAGACAGGGGAGTTTTACGAGCAGTACTTC
>few|TRBD1|TRBV7-8|TRBJ2-7
CASSVRDRSNEQYF
TGTGCCAGCAGCGTCCGGGACAGATCCAACGAGCAGTACTTC
>NA|TRBD1|TRBV5-6|TRBJ2-1
CASSLEQGVYNEQFF
TGTGCCAGCAGCTTGGAACAGGGGGTCTACAATGAGCAGTTCTTC
>NA|NA|TRBV3-1/TRBV3-2|TRBJ1-2
CASSQNPGARGGYTF
TGTGCCAGCAGCCAAAATCCTGGGGCGAGAGGTGGCTACACCTTC
>NA|NA|TRBV7-9|TRBJ1-3
CASSGSIGRGSGNTIYF
TGTGCCAGCAGCGGTAGTATCGGCAGGGGATCTGGAAACACCATATATTTT
>NA|NA|TRBV7-9|TRBJ1-1
CASSLISNTEAFF
TGTGCCAGCAGCTTAATCTCGAACACTGAAGCTTTCTTT
>NA|TRBD1|TRBV2|TRBJ1-4
CASRTGVTEKLFF
TGTGCCAGCAGGACAGGGGTCACTGAAAAACTGTTTTTT
>few|NA|TRBV5-1|TRBJ1-4
CASSRSRGSDEKLFF
TGCGCCAGCAGCCGGAGCAGGGGAAGCGACGAAAAACTGTTTTTT
>NA|TRBD1|TRBV9|TRBJ2-3
CASSVEPGGIVDTQYF
TGTGCCAGCAGCGTAGAGCCAGGGGGTATCGTAGATACGCAGTATTTT
>NA|TRBD1|TRBV5-4|TRBJ1-2
CASSLKGQGMGYTF
TGTGCCAGCAGCTTGAAGGGACAGGGGATGGGCTACACCTTC
>NA|NA|TRBV2|TRBJ2-1
CASSERRNEQFF
TGTGCCAGCAGTGAGAGGAGGAATGAGCAGTTCTTC
>few|TRBD2|TRBV7-6|TRBJ2-2
CASRPTSGRAGELFF
TGTGCCAGCAGACCAACTAGCGGGAGGGCCGGGGAGCTGTTTTTT
>NA|NA|TRBV27|TRBJ2-7
CASSRTLPYEQYF
TGTGCCAGCAGCCGTACTCTTCCCTACGAGCAGTACTTC
>NA|TRBD1|TRBV30|TRBJ1-5
CAWSKQGGNQPQHF
TGTGCCTGGAGTAAACAGGGGGGCAATCAGCCCCAGCATTTT
>NA|NA|TRBV20-1|TRBJ2-2
CSASRPGEGTGELFF
TGCAGTGCTAGTCGTCCGGGAGAGGGCACCGGGGAGCTGTTTTTT